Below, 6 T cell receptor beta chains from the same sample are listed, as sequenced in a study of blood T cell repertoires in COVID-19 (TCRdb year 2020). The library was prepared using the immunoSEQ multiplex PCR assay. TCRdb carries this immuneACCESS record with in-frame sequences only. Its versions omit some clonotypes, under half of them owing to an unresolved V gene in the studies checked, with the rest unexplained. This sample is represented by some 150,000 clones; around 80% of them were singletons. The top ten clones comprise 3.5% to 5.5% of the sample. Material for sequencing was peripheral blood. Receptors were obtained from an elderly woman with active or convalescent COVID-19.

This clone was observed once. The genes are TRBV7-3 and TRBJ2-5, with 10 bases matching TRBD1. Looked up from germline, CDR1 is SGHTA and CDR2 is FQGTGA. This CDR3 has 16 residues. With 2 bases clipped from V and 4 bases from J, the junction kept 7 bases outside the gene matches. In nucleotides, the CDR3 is TGTGCCAGCAGCTTATTCGGGACAGGGGTAGGAGAGACCCAGTACTTC. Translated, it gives CASSLFGTGVGETQYF.

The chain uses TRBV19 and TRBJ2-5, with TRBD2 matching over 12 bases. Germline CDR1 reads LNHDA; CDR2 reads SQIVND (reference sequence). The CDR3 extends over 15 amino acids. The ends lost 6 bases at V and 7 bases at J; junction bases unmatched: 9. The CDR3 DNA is TGTGCCAGTAGCCAACTAGCGGGGGGTACTGGGACCCAGTACTTC. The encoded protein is CASSQLAGGTGTQYF.

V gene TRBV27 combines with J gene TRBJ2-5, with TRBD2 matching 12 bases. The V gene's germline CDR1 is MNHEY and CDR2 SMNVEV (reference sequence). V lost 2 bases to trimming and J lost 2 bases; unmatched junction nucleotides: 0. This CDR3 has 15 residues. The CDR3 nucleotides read TGTGCCAGCAGTTTACTAGCGGGGGGGCAAGAGACCCAGTACTTC. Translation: CASSLLAGGQETQYF.

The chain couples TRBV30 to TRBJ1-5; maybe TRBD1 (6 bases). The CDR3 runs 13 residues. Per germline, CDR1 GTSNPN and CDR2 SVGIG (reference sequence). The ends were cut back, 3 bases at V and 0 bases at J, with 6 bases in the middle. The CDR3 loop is CAWRGGSNQPQHF. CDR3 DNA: TGTGCCTGGAGAGGGGGTAGCAATCAGCCCCAGCATTTT.

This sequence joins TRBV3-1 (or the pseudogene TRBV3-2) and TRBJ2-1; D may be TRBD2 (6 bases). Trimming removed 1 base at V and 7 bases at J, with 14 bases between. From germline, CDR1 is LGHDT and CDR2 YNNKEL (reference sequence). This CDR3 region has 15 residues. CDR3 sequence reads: CASSQGRVGGNEQFF. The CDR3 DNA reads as TGTGCCAGCAGCCAAGGGCGTGTGGGGGGTAATGAGCAGTTCTTC.

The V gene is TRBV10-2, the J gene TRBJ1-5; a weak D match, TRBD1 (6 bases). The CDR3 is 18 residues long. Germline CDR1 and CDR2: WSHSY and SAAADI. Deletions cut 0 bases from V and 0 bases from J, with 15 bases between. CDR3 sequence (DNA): TGCGCCAGCAGTGAGTCGATGTCAGGGGAATATAGCAATCAGCCCCAGCATTTT. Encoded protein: CASSESMSGEYSNQPQHF.